What follows are 18 T cell receptor beta chains derived from one specimen sequenced in a study of control samples from healthy donors and cancer patients. Libraries were prepared by immunoSEQ multiplex PCR; TCRdb keeps only in-frame clonotypes and omits some of them. The table records about 150,000 clones, about 94% of them present only once. Input material: blood. Source of these receptors: a middle-aged man in good health.

The gene calls are TRBV13 and TRBJ1-1, with unresolved D. The CDR3 length is 14 residues. Per the germline V gene, CDR1 is PRHDT and CDR2 is FYEKMQ (reference sequence). V was clipped by 1 base and J by 4 bases, with 10 bases between them. In DNA form, the CDR3 reads TGTGCCAGCAGCTTAGCGGGCAGCTCCACTGAAGCTTTCTTT. Translated, it gives CASSLAGSSTEAFF.

CDR3 in DNA: TGTGCCTGGACCAACCAGGGAGGGAGTCAGTACTTC. Residues: CAWTNQGGSQYF. The J gene is TRBJ2-5, the V gene TRBV30, with 7 bases matching TRBD2. Losses at the gene ends were 4 bases for V and 11 bases for J; bases not matched to a gene: 10. This CDR3 is 12 amino acids long. Germline CDR1 is GTSNPN and CDR2 is SVGIG (reference sequence). Full variable domain (rest looked up from reference TRBV30 and TRBJ2-5): SQTIHQWPATLVQPVGSPLSLECTVEGTSNPNLYWYRQAAGRGLQLLFYSVGIGQISSEVPQNLSASRPQDRQFILSSKKLLLSDSGFYLCAWTNQGGSQYFGPGTRLLVL.

V gene TRBV20-1 combines with J gene TRBJ2-1; a weak D match, TRBD1 (5 bases). V was cut by 3 bases and J by 0 bases, with 9 bases left in between. This CDR3 spans 14 amino acids. Per the germline V gene, CDR1 is DFQATT and CDR2 is SNEGSKA (reference sequence). CDR3 in amino acids: CSASRGNSYNEQFF. For the CDR3, the DNA is TGCAGTGCTAGTAGGGGTAACTCCTACAATGAGCAGTTCTTC.

V usage is TRBV5-1 and J usage is TRBJ2-4; a possible D gene is TRBD1 (5 bases). V was pared by 0 bases and J by 0 bases, with 7 bases between. The CDR3 is 15 residues long. CDR1 is SGHRS and CDR2 is YFSETQ in the germline V gene. The CDR3 reads CASSLEGVAKNIQYF. As DNA, the CDR3 is TGCGCCAGCAGCTTGGAAGGGGTAGCCAAAAACATTCAGTACTTC.

V is TRBV20-1 and J is TRBJ1-2; no clear D. Trimming stripped 0 bases from V and 8 bases from J, with 4 bases between. This CDR3 contains 10 residues. CDR1 is DFQATT, CDR2 SNEGSKA, per germline (reference sequence). CDR3 amino acids: CSARDEGYTF. As DNA, the CDR3 is TGCAGTGCTAGAGATGAGGGCTACACCTTC.

J is TRBJ2-6 and V is TRBV3-1 (or the pseudogene TRBV3-2); D gene uncertain. Trimming stripped 6 bases from V and 3 bases from J, with 3 bases between. From germline, CDR1 is LGHDT and CDR2 YNNKEL (reference sequence). This CDR3 region has 12 residues. CDR3 coding DNA: TGTGCCAGCAGTCTTGGGGCCAACGTCCTGACTTTC. Amino acid sequence: CASSLGANVLTF.

J is TRBJ2-3 and V is TRBV7-2, with D possibly TRBD2 on 6 matching bases. CDR1 and CDR2 (germline): SGHTA, FQGNSA. V dropped 3 bases and J dropped 2 bases, with 21 bases sitting between them. This CDR3 spans 18 amino acids. The CDR3 DNA follows: TGTGCCAGCAGCTTCCTAGGGATTGCGGGAAGACACACAGATACGCAGTATTTT. Translated: CASSFLGIAGRHTDTQYF. Drawing the rest from reference TRBV7-2 and TRBJ2-3, the complete variable domain is GAGVSQSPSNKVTEKGKDVELRCDPISGHTALYWYRQSLGQGLEFLIYFQGNSAPDKSGLPSDRFSAERTGGSVSTLTIQRTQQEDSAVYLCASSFLGIAGRHTDTQYFGPGTRLTVL.

This chain connects TRBV30 to TRBJ1-1; D remains unclear. This CDR3 is built from 12 residues. The germline gives CDR1 GTSNPN, CDR2 SVGIG (reference sequence). V lost 3 bases and J lost 4, with 9 bases in between. Here the CDR3 DNA reads TGTGCCTGGAGAGAGTCGGCCACTGAAGCTTTCTTT. Translating it yields CAWRESATEAFF.

The rearrangement uses TRBV29-1 and TRBJ2-1; either TRBD1 or TRBD2 may fit D (5 bases each). The CDR3 has 12 amino acids. CDR1 and CDR2 from the germline V gene are SQVTM and ANQGSEA. Between the trimmed V and J ends, which lost 7 bases and 6 bases, there was a span of 13 bases. The CDR3 is CSGGAGSNEQFF. CDR3 nucleotides: TGCAGCGGTGGGGCAGGGAGCAATGAGCAGTTCTTC.

The V gene is TRBV7-6, the J gene TRBJ2-3, with 7 bases aligning to TRBD1. CDR1 SGHVS and CDR2 FNYEAQ come from the germline V gene. CDR3 length: 15 residues. Trimming at V came to 0 bases and at J to 1 base, leaving 1 base not matched to a gene. The CDR3 is CASSLAGQGTDTQYF. The CDR3 nucleotides are TGTGCCAGCAGCTTAGCTGGACAGGGCACAGATACGCAGTATTTT.

This rearrangement joins TRBV7-9 to TRBJ1-2, with D perhaps TRBD1 (5 bases). V dropped 1 base and J dropped 8 bases, with 17 bases sitting between them. Germline-derived CDR1 and CDR2 are SEHNR and FQNEAQ (reference sequence). The CDR3 is 15 amino acids. The CDR3 coding sequence is TGTGCCAGCAGCTTAGAGCGTGGCAGGGCCGTCGGCTACACCTTC. This gives the protein CASSLERGRAVGYTF.

This sequence joins TRBV28 and TRBJ1-5, with no clear D. Germline V gene data show CDR1 as MDHEN and CDR2 as SYDVKM. V lost 0 bases to trimming and J lost 1 base, with 4 bases between them. The CDR3 loop spans 14 amino acids. The CDR3 here is CASSLWQSNQPQHF. CDR3 bases: TGTGCCAGCAGTTTATGGCAAAGCAATCAGCCCCAGCATTTT.

The chain links TRBV6-5 to TRBJ2-7, with a possible D match to TRBD1 (7 bases). V lost 4 bases and J lost 7, with 11 bases in between. Germline CDR1 and CDR2: MNHEY and SVGAGI. This CDR3 comprises 12 residues. This CDR3 is CASSLQGREQYF. For the CDR3, the DNA is TGTGCCAGCAGTTTACAGGGGAGGGAGCAGTACTTC.

A single count supports this clone. V gene TRBV19 combines with J gene TRBJ1-3, with D hard to call. The CDR3 contains 16 residues. Germline lookup yields CDR1 LNHDA and CDR2 SQIVND (reference sequence). Trimming pared 5 bases from V and 0 bases from J, leaving 14 bases between. The CDR3 DNA is TGTGCCAGTAGTTTCGGAACAACCTCCTCTGGAAACACCATATATTTT. Amino acids: CASSFGTTSSGNTIYF.

The sample holds a few counts of this clone. In DNA, the CDR3 is TGTGCCATCAGTGTCCCCGATACGGACATTCAGTACTTC. This sequence encodes CAISVPDTDIQYF. The rearrangement joins TRBV10-3 to TRBJ2-4; D is ambiguous. CDR3 size: 13 residues. V was cut by 4 bases and J by 8 bases, with 12 bases left in between. The germline V gene has CDR1 ENHRY and CDR2 SYGVKD.

This CDR3 is CASSLVGESSPPAFF. The CDR3 DNA sequence: TGTGCCAGCAGCTTGGTAGGAGAATCGAGCCCGCCAGCGTTCTTC. The V gene is TRBV5-4, the J gene TRBJ2-1; D remains unclear. This CDR3 has 15 residues. CDR1 SGHNT and CDR2 YYREEE come from the germline V gene (reference sequence). The V and J ends lost 0 bases and 15 bases respectively, with 22 bases between them. Together with reference TRBV5-4 and TRBJ2-1, the CDR3 gives the full variable domain: ETGVTQSPTHLIKTRGQQVTLRCSSQSGHNTVSWYQQALGQGPQFIFQYYREEENGRGNFPPRFSGLQFPNYSSELNVNALELDDSALYLCASSLVGESSPPAFFGPGTRLTVL.

The rearrangement links TRBV27 to TRBJ2-5; D gene ambiguous. V was shortened by 5 bases and J by 5 bases, with 15 bases between the two germline ends. CDR3 length: 14 residues. The germline gives CDR1 MNHEY, CDR2 SMNVEV (reference sequence). CDR3 coding DNA: TGTGCCAGCAGTCTTGACGCACACCGGGAGACCCAGTACTTC. Its translation is CASSLDAHRETQYF.

The V gene is TRBV5-4, the J gene TRBJ1-1, with D possibly matching TRBD1 (5 bases). The CDR3 length is 15 residues. Trimming removed 0 bases at V and 4 bases at J, with 13 bases between. Germline assignment: CDR1 SGHNT and CDR2 YYREEE (reference sequence). The CDR3 spells CASSLVGDVGTEAFF. The CDR3 DNA is TGTGCCAGCAGCTTGGTGGGGGATGTGGGCACTGAAGCTTTCTTT. Filled out from reference TRBV5-4 and TRBJ1-1, the complete variable domain reads ETGVTQSPTHLIKTRGQQVTLRCSSQSGHNTVSWYQQALGQGPQFIFQYYREEENGRGNFPPRFSGLQFPNYSSELNVNALELDDSALYLCASSLVGDVGTEAFFGQGTRLTVV.